This TCR beta chain originates from a study of blood T cells in healthy people across ages (dated by TCRdb to the mid-2010s). Some background on the complete study: In model experiments, roughly one uniquely barcoded TCR beta cDNA molecule per two T cells was captured by template switching. The donors were divided into four age groups: young (average around 16 years), middle-aged (approximately 39), aged (roughly 60) and long-lived (about 84). Two additional independent replicas of 1 million unique cDNA reads from the same blood draw were analyzed for two donors (one aged 18 to 30 and one aged 80 or older). Donors of different ages were randomly distributed across sequencing lanes to avoid experimental bias. Age-related changes in TCR beta repertoire diversity were measured in the study by deep sequencing normalized with unique cDNA molecular identifiers. Overall study results and their limits: Estimates of total diversity based on one million sequenced T cells were regarded as lower bounds and as underestimates. The CMV infection status of donors was not known, potentially confounding age-related changes in expanded clonotypes. The percentage of naive T cells measured by flow cytometry correlated strongly with observed TCR beta diversity. Compared with the aged group, the long-lived group had more naive CD4+ T cells, fewer expanded clones and increased TCR diversity, suggesting age selection. Observed TCR beta diversity per million T cells fell roughly linearly with age, and a significant reduction was already apparent by age roughly 40. Conclusive comparison of naive and antigen-experienced compartments was prevented by the profiling of bulk unsorted PBMCs.

For this clonotype: No cognate antigen has been identified for it. Within one base of it there is no much larger clone, and no base qualities were kept.

The CDR3 holds 11 amino acids from the cysteine to the phenylalanine. The retained sequence is limited to the CDR3, 33 bases, with the frame set at the first base. The germline V gene (reference sequence) provides CDR1 DFQATT and CDR2 SNEGSKA. The V end loses 5 bases and the J end loses 10 bases, and a stretch of 12 bases separates them. Library preparation used 5' RACE. Sequencing used an Illumina HiSeq 2500. The second PCR ran for about 7 to 11 cycles and used a J-beta primer mix along with a sample-barcoded 5' primer. Each TCR beta cDNA molecule received a unique molecular identifier from a template-switch 5' adaptor carrying 12 random nucleotides. Each sample yielded at least 2.5 million CDR3-containing paired-end reads. First-strand cDNA was synthesized from all RNA with the Mint cDNA synthesis kit, primed by a TRBC-specific oligonucleotide. Following uracil-DNA glycosylase treatment, a first 18-cycle PCR with universal primers M1SS and BC2_uni_R was performed on all cDNA. In the authors' own workflow: Each sample was normalized by randomly selecting 1 million high-quality reads, each carrying a distinct molecular identifier. Instead of being binned into consensus sequences, reads that shared molecular identifiers were thrown out. MiTCR, set to a Q25 quality threshold and the strictest error-elimination algorithm, was used for CDR3 identification, clonotype clustering and error correction. Lower-bound total TCR beta diversity was estimated with a nonparametric unseen species model using Euler transformation. TCRdb's own reprocessing of the public reads used fastp at Q25 and MiXCR and kept productive beta chains. CDR3 protein sequences are deduplicated, and each keeps its most common genes and DNA. The authors' filters were not applied to this entry. Across this sample there are some 1.5 million distinct CDR3 sequences, with approximately 43% seen only once. The leading ten clones occupy roughly 3.7% of the sample.

Systemically healthy Caucasian individuals from Russia, approximately 39 in total and aged 6 to 90 years, were included as donors. Approximately 10 milliliters of peripheral blood were collected from each donor into EDTA-treated Vacutainer tubes. Ficoll-Paque density-gradient centrifugation was used to isolate PBMCs, with at least 7 million per sample. Trizol reagent was used to extract total RNA from PBMCs, with at least 5.5 micrograms per sample. For every donor, an aliquot of PBMCs went through flow cytometry to measure the percentages of naive CD45RAhigh/CD27high T cells. Material: blood. The rearranged chain carries TRBV20-1 and TRBJ2-1; the D gene is possibly TRBD2, with 5 bases matching. The TCR sequence derives from a woman between 18 and 29 years old in good health. The bases read TGCAGTGCTCCCCGGGAAAACGAGCAGTTCTTC. It translates as CSAPRENEQFF.